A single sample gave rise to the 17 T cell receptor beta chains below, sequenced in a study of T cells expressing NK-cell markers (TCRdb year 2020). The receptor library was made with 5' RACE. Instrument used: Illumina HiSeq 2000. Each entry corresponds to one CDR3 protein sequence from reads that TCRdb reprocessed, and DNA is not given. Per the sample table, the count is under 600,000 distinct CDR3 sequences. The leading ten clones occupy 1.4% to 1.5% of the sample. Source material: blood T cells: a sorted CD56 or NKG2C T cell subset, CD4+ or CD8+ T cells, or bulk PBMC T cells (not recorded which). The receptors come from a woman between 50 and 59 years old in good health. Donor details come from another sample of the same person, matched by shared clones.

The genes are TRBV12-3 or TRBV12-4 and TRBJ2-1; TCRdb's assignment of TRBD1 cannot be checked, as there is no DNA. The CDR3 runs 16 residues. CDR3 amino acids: CASSPSAGVGDNAQFF.

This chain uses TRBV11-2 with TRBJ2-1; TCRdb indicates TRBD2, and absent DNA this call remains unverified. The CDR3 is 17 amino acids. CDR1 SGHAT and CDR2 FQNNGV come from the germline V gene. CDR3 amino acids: CASSPVASGSYPHEQFF.

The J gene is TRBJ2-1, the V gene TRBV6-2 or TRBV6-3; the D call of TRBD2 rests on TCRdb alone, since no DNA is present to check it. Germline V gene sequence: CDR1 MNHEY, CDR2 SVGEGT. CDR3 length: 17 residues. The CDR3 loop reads CASSYPPGAGRDNEQFF.

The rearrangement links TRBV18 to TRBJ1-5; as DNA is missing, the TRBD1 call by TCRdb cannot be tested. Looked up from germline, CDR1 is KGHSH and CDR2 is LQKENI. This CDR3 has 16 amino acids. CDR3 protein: CASSIYPGNSNQPQHF.

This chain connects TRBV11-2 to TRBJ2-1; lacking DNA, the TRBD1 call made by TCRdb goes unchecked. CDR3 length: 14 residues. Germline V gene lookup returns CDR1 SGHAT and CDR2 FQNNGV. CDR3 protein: CASSSLASYNEQFF.

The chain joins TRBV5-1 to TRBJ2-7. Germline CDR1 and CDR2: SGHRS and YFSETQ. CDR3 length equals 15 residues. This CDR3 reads CASSLETDGLNEQYF.

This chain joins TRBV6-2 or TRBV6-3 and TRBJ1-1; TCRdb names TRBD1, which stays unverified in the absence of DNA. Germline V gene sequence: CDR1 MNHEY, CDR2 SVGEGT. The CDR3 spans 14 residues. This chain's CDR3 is CASRPTGSAGEAFF.

CDR3 sequence reads: CSVAQGVANVLTF. The genes are TRBV29-1 and TRBJ2-6; the D call of TRBD1 rests on TCRdb alone, since no DNA is present to check it. The CDR3 spans 13 residues. From germline, CDR1 is SQVTM and CDR2 ANQGSEA.

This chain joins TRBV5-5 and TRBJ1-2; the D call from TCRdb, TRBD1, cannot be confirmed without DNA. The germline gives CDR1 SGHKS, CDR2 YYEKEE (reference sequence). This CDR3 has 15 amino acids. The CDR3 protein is CASSPWDRGGYGYTF.

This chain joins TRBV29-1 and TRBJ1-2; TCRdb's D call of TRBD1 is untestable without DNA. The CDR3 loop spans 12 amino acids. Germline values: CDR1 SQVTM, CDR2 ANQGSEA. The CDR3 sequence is CSVIDRGYGYTF.

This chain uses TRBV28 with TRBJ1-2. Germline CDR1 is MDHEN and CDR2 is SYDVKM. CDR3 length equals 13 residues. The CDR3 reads CASSFSGYYGYTF.

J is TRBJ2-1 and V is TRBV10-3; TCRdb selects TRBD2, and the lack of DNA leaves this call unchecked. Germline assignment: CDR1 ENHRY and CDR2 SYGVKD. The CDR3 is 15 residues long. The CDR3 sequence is CAINLAGGPRDEQFF.

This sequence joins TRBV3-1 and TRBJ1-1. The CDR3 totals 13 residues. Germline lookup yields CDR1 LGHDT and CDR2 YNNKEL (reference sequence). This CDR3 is CASSIPGSTEAFF. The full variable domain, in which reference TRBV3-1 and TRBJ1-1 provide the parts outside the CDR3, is DTAVSQTPKYLVTQMGNDKSIKCEQNLGHDTMYWYKQDSKKFLKIMFSYNNKELIINETVPNRFSPKSPDKAHLNLHINSLELGDSAVYFCASSIPGSTEAFFGQGTRLTVV.

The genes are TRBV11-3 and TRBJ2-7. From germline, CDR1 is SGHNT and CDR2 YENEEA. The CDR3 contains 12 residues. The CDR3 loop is CASSLTRYEQYF.

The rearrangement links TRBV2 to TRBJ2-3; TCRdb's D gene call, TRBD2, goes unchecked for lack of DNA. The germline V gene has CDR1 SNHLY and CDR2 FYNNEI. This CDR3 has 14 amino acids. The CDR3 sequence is CASKGLADTDTQYF.

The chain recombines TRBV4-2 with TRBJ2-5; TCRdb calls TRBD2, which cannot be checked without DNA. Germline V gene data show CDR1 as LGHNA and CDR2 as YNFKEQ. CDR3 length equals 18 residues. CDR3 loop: CASSQGVGGWGTQETQYF.

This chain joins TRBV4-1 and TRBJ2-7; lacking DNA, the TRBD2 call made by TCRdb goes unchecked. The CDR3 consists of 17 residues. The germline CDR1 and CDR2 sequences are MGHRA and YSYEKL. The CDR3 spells CASSREGLADITYEQYF.